The entry that follows covers one TCR beta chain sequence. Antigen unknown. This specimen belongs to a study of CD8 T cells in ankylosing spondylitis. Findings and limits, study-wide: Ankylosing spondylitis blood appeared to be characterized by a TCR beta motif of 8 or 9 highly homologous variants.

Quantitative 5'-RACE with molecular barcodes generated TCR beta libraries. MiXCR was run by TCRdb on the 5' RACE reads, yielding one entry per CDR3 protein. Of about 700,000 distinct CDR3 sequences in the sample, over 15% were seen once. The length of the CDR3 is 17 residues. Trimming removed 4 bases at V and 1 base at J, with 19 bases between. Per the germline V gene, CDR1 is MGHRA and CDR2 is YSYEKL. The chain has TRBV4-1 and TRBJ1-1, with no clear D. This receptor was obtained from a male donor with ankylosing spondylitis. Material for sequencing was blood, either unsorted or a sorted T cell fraction (not recorded which). DNA of the CDR3: TGCGCCAGCAGCCCCAACTTCGGCGATTGGGGGAACACTGAAGCTTTCTTT. Translation gives CASSPNFGDWGNTEAFF.